These T cell receptor beta chains were read from a single sample in a study of shared clonotypes between healthy human individuals. Only in-frame clones appear in the TCRdb table, and some are missing; sequencing was by immunoSEQ multiplex PCR. This sample carries nearly 750,000 clones, roughly 72% of them seen once, and the ten largest clones take about 1.8%. The sequencing input was memory CD4+ T cells sorted from blood. The source of these receptors is a woman in her thirties in good health. The CDR3 runs from the conserved cysteine through the conserved F or W. The D gene is left open where the match is weak. The listing skips clone size in some rows; elsewhere it reads once, few, many or a size class.

CDR3,DNA,size,J,D,V
CASSKGTSGNTGELFF,TGTGCCAGTAGTAAGGGGACTAGCGGGAACACCGGGGAGCTGTTTTTT,many,TRBJ2-2,TRBD2,TRBV19
CASSPRTSTNTGELFF,TGTGCCAGCAGCCCGCGGACAAGTACGAACACCGGGGAGCTGTTTTTT,-,TRBJ2-2,-,TRBV7-2
CAWSSRGLGLWGYTF,TGTGCCTGGAGTTCGCGGGGGCTGGGGTTATGGGGCTACACCTTC,-,TRBJ1-2,-,TRBV30
CASSPGGGETQYF,TGTGCCAGCTCACCCGGGGGGGGAGAGACCCAGTACTTC,-,TRBJ2-5,TRBD2,TRBV18
CASSLQRGGETQYF,TGTGCCAGCAGCCTCCAGCGGGGGGGGGAGACCCAGTACTTC,-,TRBJ2-5,TRBD2,TRBV5-4
CAIGGMDTEQYF,TGTGCCATCGGCGGCATGGACACAGAGCAGTACTTC,-,TRBJ2-7,-,TRBV10-3
CSAALYEQYF,TGCAGTGCTGCTTTGTACGAGCAGTACTTC,-,TRBJ2-7,-,TRBV20-1
CATSILGRQARGEQFF,TGTGCCACCAGCATCCTAGGACGACAGGCTCGAGGCGAGCAGTTCTTC,-,TRBJ2-1,-,TRBV15
CAQNQGPTKRGYTF,TGTGCCCAAAACCAGGGACCAACGAAGCGTGGCTACACCTTC,-,TRBJ1-2,-,TRBV30
CASSLETSSYNEQFF,TGTGCCAGCAGCTTAGAAACGAGCTCCTACAATGAGCAGTTCTTC,-,TRBJ2-1,-,TRBV7-2
CASQTSGKNTGELFF,TGTGCCAGCCAGACTAGCGGAAAGAACACCGGGGAGCTGTTTTTT,-,TRBJ2-2,TRBD2,TRBV6-1
CASSVGAGADTDTQYF,TGTGCCAGCAGCGTAGGGGCGGGAGCCGACACAGATACGCAGTATTTT,-,TRBJ2-3,TRBD2,TRBV9
CASSKLDRKETQYF,TGTGCCAGCAGTAAACTGGACAGAAAAGAGACCCAGTACTTC,-,TRBJ2-5,-,TRBV2
CASSPGRQTSQETQYF,TGTGCCAGCAGCCCAGGGAGGCAAACCAGCCAAGAGACCCAGTACTTC,-,TRBJ2-5,-,TRBV2
CASSPELSGGFF,TGTGCCAGCAGCCCCGAACTGTCGGGGGGTTTCTTT,-,TRBJ1-1,-,TRBV7-9
CASFSGTQETQYF,TGTGCCTCCTTTAGCGGGACTCAAGAGACCCAGTACTTC,once,TRBJ2-5,TRBD2,TRBV6-6
CASSLEASKEQYF,TGCGCCAGCAGCTTGGAGGCTAGTAAGGAGCAGTACTTC,-,TRBJ2-7,-,TRBV5-1
CASSLGLNEQYF,TGCGCCAGCAGCTTGGGGTTGAACGAGCAGTACTTC,-,TRBJ2-7,-,TRBV5-1
CASSSGQGGYTF,TGTGCCAGCAGTTCGGGACAGGGTGGCTACACCTTC,few,TRBJ1-2,TRBD1,TRBV27
CASSPRGATEAFF,TGTGCCAGCTCACCTCGGGGAGCCACTGAAGCTTTCTTT,-,TRBJ1-1,-,TRBV18
CASSLRGPSFTDTQYF,TGCGCCAGCAGCTTGAGAGGGCCATCTTTCACAGATACGCAGTATTTT,few,TRBJ2-3,-,TRBV5-1
CASSRDRGTSEAFF,TGTGCCAGCAGCCGGGACAGGGGAACCTCTGAAGCTTTCTTT,-,TRBJ1-1,TRBD1,TRBV11-2
CASSLNRGNTEAFF,TGTGCCAGCAGCTTAAACAGGGGGAACACTGAAGCTTTCTTT,few,TRBJ1-1,TRBD1,TRBV7-2
CASSPRGQVNTEAFF,TGTGCCAGCAGCCCCCGAGGCCAGGTCAACACTGAAGCTTTCTTT,many,TRBJ1-1,-,TRBV9
CASSRTSGSSYNEQFF,TGTGCCAGCAGCCGGACTAGCGGTAGCTCCTACAATGAGCAGTTCTTC,-,TRBJ2-1,TRBD2,TRBV7-9
CASSQAKYYEQYF,TGCGCCAGCAGCCAGGCGAAGTACTACGAGCAGTACTTC,-,TRBJ2-7,-,TRBV11-2
CASSSARATRLFF,TGTGCCAGCAGTTCTGCCAGGGCCACTAGACTGTTTTTT,-,TRBJ1-4,-,TRBV7-2
CASSSELSNRDRVFGYTF,TGTGCCAGCAGTTCTGAATTATCTAACCGGGACAGGGTCTTCGGCTACACCTTC,-,TRBJ1-2,TRBD1,TRBV28
CASSFRDSPLHF,TGTGCCAGCAGTTTTAGGGATTCACCCCTCCACTTT,-,TRBJ1-6,-,TRBV27
CASTRTGFDGYTF,TGTGCCAGTACCCGGACAGGGTTCGATGGCTACACCTTC,-,TRBJ1-2,TRBD1,TRBV19
CSVGRSYEQYF,TGCAGCGTTGGGAGATCCTACGAGCAGTACTTC,-,TRBJ2-7,-,TRBV29-1
CASSRGTGNLEPQHF,TGTGCCAGCAGCCGCGGGACAGGGAATTTGGAGCCCCAGCATTTT,-,TRBJ1-5,TRBD1,TRBV5-8
CASRGGIFGNQPQHF,TGTGCCAGCAGAGGGGGAATCTTTGGCAATCAGCCCCAGCATTTT,-,TRBJ1-5,-,TRBV2
CASSQESLGQNWNTEAFF,TGCGCCAGCAGCCAAGAAAGCCTCGGACAGAACTGGAACACTGAAGCTTTCTTT,-,TRBJ1-1,-,TRBV4-1
CASSEGLAGGRTDTQYF,TGCGCCAGCAGTGAGGGACTAGCGGGAGGGCGGACAGATACGCAGTATTTT,once,TRBJ2-3,TRBD2,TRBV10-2
CASTQRTGDTEAFF,TGTGCCAGCACCCAACGGACAGGGGACACTGAAGCTTTCTTT,-,TRBJ1-1,TRBD1,TRBV2
CASSPLIRSNQPQHF,TGTGCCAGCAGTCCCCTCATCAGAAGCAATCAGCCCCAGCATTTT,once,TRBJ1-5,-,TRBV27
CASSLLSGQPQHF,TGTGCCAGCAGTTTGCTTAGTGGTCAGCCCCAGCATTTT,few,TRBJ1-5,-,TRBV27
CASSSVSTDTQYF,TGTGCCAGCAGTTCGGTTAGCACAGATACGCAGTATTTT,-,TRBJ2-3,-,TRBV27
CASSVGANDRGRGYTF,TGTGCCAGCAGCGTAGGGGCCAATGACAGGGGCCGAGGCTACACCTTC,-,TRBJ1-2,TRBD1,TRBV9
CASNAWEGRRNIQYF,TGTGCCAGCAACGCCTGGGAGGGGCGAAGAAACATTCAGTACTTC,-,TRBJ2-4,TRBD2,TRBV6-5
CASSLSGLAGADYEQYF,TGTGCCAGCAGCCTATCGGGACTAGCGGGAGCGGACTACGAGCAGTACTTC,-,TRBJ2-7,TRBD2,TRBV7-3
CASSRGQGVADTQYF,TGTGCCAGCAGCCGGGGACAGGGAGTGGCAGATACGCAGTATTTT,-,TRBJ2-3,TRBD1,TRBV7-3
CASSLPLSGTEAFF,TGTGCCAGCAGCTTACCCCTGAGCGGGACTGAAGCTTTCTTT,-,TRBJ1-1,-,TRBV7-2
CASSATGGGNGELFF,TGTGCCAGCAGCGCCACAGGGGGTGGGAACGGGGAGCTGTTTTTT,-,TRBJ2-2,TRBD1,TRBV5-4
CASSTGRGGTEAFF,TGTGCCAGTAGTACCGGACGTGGGGGCACTGAAGCTTTCTTT,once,TRBJ1-1,-,TRBV19
CASSLPRENTEAFF,TGTGCCAGCAGTTTACCCAGGGAGAACACTGAAGCTTTCTTT,-,TRBJ1-1,-,TRBV28
CASSHGQGAWKLFF,TGTGCCAGCAGCCACGGACAGGGGGCTTGGAAACTGTTTTTT,-,TRBJ1-4,TRBD1,TRBV11-3